This T cell receptor (beta chain) was obtained from a study of blood T cells in healthy people across ages. Caucasian individuals from Russia who were healthy and aged about 6 to 90 acted as donors. Germline loops: CDR1 SGDLS, CDR2 YYNGEE. The ends were cut back, 6 bases at V and 2 bases at J, with 12 bases in the middle. The CDR3 length is 15 residues. Using a J-beta primer mix together with a sample-barcoded 5' primer, a second PCR was run for 7 to 11 cycles. Each cDNA molecule, via a template-switch adaptor with 12 random nucleotides, was tagged. Each CDR3 protein is one row after TCRdb ran MiXCR on the 5' RACE reads. This table has around 1,800,000 distinct CDR3 sequences, about two fifths appearing once.

The rearrangement uses TRBV9 and TRBJ2-6, with D perhaps matching TRBD1 (6 bases). The sequenced sample was blood. The TCR comes from a human donor in good health. The CDR3 sequence is CASTSSGAGANVLTF. In nucleotides, the CDR3 is TGTGCCAGCACCTCCTCAGGGGCTGGGGCCAACGTCCTGACTTTC.